A single sample gave rise to the 18 T cell receptor beta chains below, sequenced in a study of blood T cell repertoires in COVID-19. Assay used: immunoSEQ multiplex PCR; TCRdb lists only in-frame clones, some missing. This table has about 81,000 clones, 70% to 90% appearing once. The specimen was peripheral blood. The source is a woman aged 80 or over with acute or convalescent COVID-19.

On this clone itself: A junction boundary mismatches the germline segment, possibly from a read error. V gene TRBV7-7 combines with J gene TRBJ2-2, with 8 bases that match TRBD2. CDR3 length equals 17 residues. CDR1 and CDR2 (germline): SSHAT, FNYEAQ (reference sequence). The CDR3 DNA is TGTGCTAGCAGCTTAGCCTTGCGGGAGGCTACCACCGGGGAGCTGTTTTTT. Translating gives CASSLALREATTGELFF. Based on the CDR3 plus reference TRBV7-7 and TRBJ2-2, the full variable domain is GAGVSQSPRYKVTKRGQDVTLRCDPISSHATLYWYQQALGQGPEFLTYFNYEAQPDKSGLPSDRFSAERPEGSISTLTIQRTEQRDSAMYRCASSLALREATTGELFFGEGSRLTVL.

The V and J genes are TRBV15 and TRBJ2-3; 8 nucleotides align to TRBD2. The J segment lost 0 bases and the V segment lost 6 bases, leaving 11 bases of the junction unmatched. The CDR3 totals 17 residues. CDR1 is LNHNV, CDR2 YYDKDF, per germline (reference sequence). The CDR3 bases are TGTGCCACCAGAGGGGGACTAGGACCATCTAGCACAGATACGCAGTATTTT. This gives the protein CATRGGLGPSSTDTQYF.

The J gene is TRBJ1-2, the V gene TRBV4-3; tentative D call: TRBD1 (5 bases). The germline CDR1 and CDR2 sequences are LGHNA and YSLEER. V lost 3 bases, J lost 4 bases, and 21 bases lay in between. CDR3 length: 17 residues. The CDR3 coding sequence is TGCGCCAGCAGCCACTCCAGAGTCAGGGTAGGCGGCTATGGCTACACCTTC. Protein: CASSHSRVRVGGYGYTF.

This clone has a single count. The V and J genes are TRBV6-5 and TRBJ2-7; 7 bases agree with TRBD1. CDR1 is MNHEY, CDR2 SVGAGI, per germline. With V trimmed by 4 bases and J by 2 bases, 8 bases remained unmatched. The CDR3 contains 15 residues. CDR3 DNA sequence: TGTGCCAGCAGTTTACAGGGGAAGACGACCTACGAGCAGTACTTC. This sequence encodes CASSLQGKTTYEQYF.

This chain connects TRBV5-1 to TRBJ1-4; no clear D gene. Germline loops: CDR1 SGHRS, CDR2 YFSETQ. This CDR3 is 13 amino acids long. V shed 5 bases and J shed 4 bases, with 9 bases lying between them. The CDR3 DNA reads as TGCGCCAGCAGAAGAGGTGATAATGAAAAACTGTTTTTT. This gives the protein CASRRGDNEKLFF.

The genes are TRBV4-2 and TRBJ2-5, with TRBD1 matching 8 bases. The CDR3 spans 16 residues. J lost 4 bases, V lost 0 bases, and 7 bases had no gene match. Germline V lookup: CDR1 LGHNA, CDR2 YNFKEQ. Here the CDR3 DNA reads TGTGCCAGCAGCCAAGATGGGGACAGGAGGGGAGAGACCCAGTACTTC. Its translation is CASSQDGDRRGETQYF.

This clone has just one count. The chain joins TRBV12-3 or TRBV12-4 to TRBJ2-5; D might be TRBD2 (6 bases). The length of the CDR3 is 13 residues. The germline V and J ends were trimmed by 3 bases and 5 bases, with 10 bases remaining between them. DNA of the CDR3: TGTGCCAGCAGTTTCGGGGGAATGGAGACCCAGTACTTC. Translating gives CASSFGGMETQYF.

The chain joins TRBV27 to TRBJ2-7, with TRBD2 identical over 8 bases. Trimming removed 3 bases from V and 5 bases from J; junction bases left unmatched: 0. The CDR3 is made up of 12 amino acids. Germline V lookup: CDR1 MNHEY, CDR2 SMNVEV (reference sequence). The DNA of the CDR3 is TGTGCCAGCAGTTTCGGGGGGGACGAGCAGTACTTC. Its protein product is CASSFGGDEQYF.

V usage is TRBV20-1 and J usage is TRBJ1-1, with a possible D match to TRBD1 (5 bases). The CDR3 has 11 residues. V shed 6 bases and J shed 8 bases, with 13 bases lying between them. Per the germline V gene, CDR1 is DFQATT and CDR2 is SNEGSKA (reference sequence). The CDR3 is CSASDRKEAFF. The CDR3 nucleotides read TGCAGTGCCAGTGACAGAAAGGAAGCTTTCTTT.

The V call is TRBV5-6, the J call TRBJ1-1; weak D call: TRBD1 (6 bases). CDR1 SGHDT and CDR2 YYEEEE come from the germline V gene. This CDR3 comprises 15 residues. V was clipped by 3 bases and J by 5 bases, with 17 bases between them. This CDR3 reads CASSSTDRRGTEAFF. The CDR3 DNA reads TGTGCCAGCAGCTCCACCGACAGGCGAGGGACTGAAGCTTTCTTT.

The V and J genes are TRBV5-1 and TRBJ2-2; the match to TRBD2 covers 8 bases. The germline V gene encodes CDR1 SGHRS and CDR2 YFSETQ. The V segment lost 6 bases and the J segment 5 bases; nucleotides outside the gene matches: 15. The CDR3 spans 17 residues. The CDR3 is CASTPFEGPGGTGELFF. Written as DNA, the CDR3 is TGCGCCAGCACTCCTTTCGAGGGCCCGGGAGGGACCGGGGAGCTGTTTTTT.

The rearrangement joins TRBV2 to TRBJ2-1, with D unresolved. V lost 5 bases, J lost 1 base, and 9 bases lay in between. The CDR3 has 14 residues. CDR1 and CDR2 (germline): SNHLY, FYNNEI. Here the CDR3 DNA reads TGTGCCAGCAGTCGTTCTAGGTCCTACAATGAGCAGTTCTTC. Protein sequence: CASSRSRSYNEQFF.

The chain recombines TRBV5-1 with TRBJ2-5, with a tentative D call TRBD2 (6 bases). The CDR3 length is 15 residues. Germline V CDR1 and CDR2: SGHRS, YFSETQ. Trimming shortened V by 5 bases and J by 0 bases, and 14 bases separated the two germline ends. This CDR3 reads CASSYGRQYQETQYF. The CDR3 nucleotides are TGCGCCAGCAGTTATGGGAGGCAGTACCAAGAGACCCAGTACTTC. Looking up the rest from reference TRBV5-1 and TRBJ2-5 gives the full variable domain: KAGVTQTPRYLIKTRGQQVTLSCSPISGHRSVSWYQQTPGQGLQFLFEYFSETQRNKGNFPGRFSGRQFSNSRSEMNVSTLELGDSALYLCASSYGRQYQETQYFGPGTRLLVL.

The chain carries TRBV2 and TRBJ2-5, with unresolved D. V lost 4 bases, J lost 2 bases, and 8 bases lay in between. This CDR3 is 13 amino acids long. The V gene's germline CDR1 is SNHLY and CDR2 FYNNEI. The CDR3 region is CASSVHRQETQYF. Here the CDR3 DNA reads TGTGCCAGCAGTGTGCACAGACAAGAGACCCAGTACTTC.

The chain employs TRBV18 and TRBJ1-1; 11 positions match TRBD1. The length of the CDR3 is 16 residues. Germline loops: CDR1 KGHSH, CDR2 LQKENI. The J segment lost 5 bases and the V segment lost 0 bases, leaving 5 bases of the junction unmatched. CDR3 sequence (DNA): TGTGCCAGCTCACCACCGGGGACAGGGGGGATGACTGAAGCTTTCTTT. Amino acids: CASSPPGTGGMTEAFF.

V gene TRBV18 combines with J gene TRBJ2-1, with 11 positions matching TRBD2. The CDR3 is 16 amino acids. Germline values: CDR1 KGHSH, CDR2 LQKENI. After removal of 3 bases from V and 8 bases from J, the junction contained 9 bases not matched to a gene. CDR3 region: CASSPPGLAGEDEQFF. Here the CDR3 DNA reads TGTGCCAGCTCACCCCCCGGACTAGCGGGTGAGGATGAGCAGTTCTTC.

This clone has more than one count but fewer than ten. V is TRBV18 and J is TRBJ1-2; TRBD1 agrees at 8 bases. The CDR3 is 14 amino acids. Per germline, CDR1 KGHSH and CDR2 LQKENI. The ends lost 3 bases at V and 7 bases at J; junction bases unmatched: 7. The CDR3 here is CASSPQGAVGGYTF. For the CDR3, the DNA is TGTGCCAGCTCACCCCAGGGGGCGGTCGGTGGCTACACCTTC.

This chain uses TRBV4-1 with TRBJ2-7; a weak D match, TRBD2 (6 bases). Germline CDR1 MGHRA, CDR2 YSYEKL. The CDR3 has 13 amino acids. V lost 1 base to trimming and J lost 11 bases, with 15 bases between them. CDR3 loop: CASSQGLAALEYF. DNA of the CDR3: TGCGCCAGCAGCCAAGGATTAGCGGCGTTGGAGTACTTC.